This entry lists 29 T cell receptor beta chains sequenced from one sample in a study of blood T cell repertoires in COVID-19 (dated by TCRdb to about 2020). To prepare the library, the immunoSEQ multiplex PCR assay was applied. TCRdb re-hosts the immuneACCESS table, in-frame sequences only. Its copies lack some clones; in the studies checked, an unresolved V gene accounts for under half of them, and the cause for the rest is not known. This sample gives more than 300,000 clones in total; around 86% of them show up just once. More than 9% of the sample is taken by the ten largest. The specimen was PBMCs or T cells enriched from blood (not recorded which). The source is a woman aged 18-35 years who had recovered from COVID-19.

This chain joins TRBV4-1 and TRBJ2-2; D gene unclear. The germline V gene has CDR1 MGHRA and CDR2 YSYEKL. This CDR3 is built from 15 residues. Trimming took off 0 bases at V and 4 bases at J, with 9 bases between the two ends. In nucleotides, the CDR3 is TGCGCCAGCAGCCAAGATCAACAGATCACCGGGGAGCTGTTTTTT. It yields the protein CASSQDQQITGELFF.

This chain joins TRBV30 and TRBJ2-1, with 12 bases matching TRBD2. The V gene end was trimmed by 6 bases and the J gene end by 10 bases; junction bases not matched to a gene: 19. The CDR3 length is 17 residues. The germline V gene encodes CDR1 GTSNPN and CDR2 SVGIG (reference sequence). CDR3 sequence reads: CACGDRTSGGPPGEQFF. The DNA for the CDR3 is TGTGCCTGCGGGGACCGTACTAGCGGGGGGCCCCCTGGAGAGCAGTTCTTC. Filled out from reference TRBV30 and TRBJ2-1, the complete variable domain reads SQTIHQWPATLVQPVGSPLSLECTVEGTSNPNLYWYRQAAGRGLQLLFYSVGIGQISSEVPQNLSASRPQDRQFILSSKKLLLSDSGFYLCACGDRTSGGPPGEQFFGPGTRLTVL.

This clone appeared a few times. The genes are TRBV29-1 and TRBJ1-1, with D possibly TRBD1 on 5 matching bases. The V gene's germline CDR1 is SQVTM and CDR2 ANQGSEA. Trimming removed 0 bases from V and 4 bases from J, with 9 bases in between. The CDR3 length is 13 residues. This CDR3 reads CSVEEGEGTEAFF. In DNA form, the CDR3 reads TGCAGCGTTGAAGAGGGGGAGGGCACTGAAGCTTTCTTT.

The CDR3 sequence: CASSPKHPYEQYF. The CDR3 DNA reads TGTGCCAGCAGTCCCAAACACCCCTACGAGCAGTACTTC. V usage is TRBV6-5 and J usage is TRBJ2-7; D not certain. V was clipped by 5 bases and J by 2 bases, with 10 bases between them. Looked up from germline, CDR1 is MNHEY and CDR2 is SVGAGI. CDR3 length: 13 amino acids.

The V and J genes are TRBV10-3 and TRBJ2-2; 7 bases are a match to TRBD2. With 0 bases clipped from V and 1 base from J, the junction kept 5 bases outside the gene matches. The V gene's germline CDR1 is ENHRY and CDR2 SYGVKD. The CDR3 has 17 amino acids. The CDR3 region is CAISESGRGRNTGELFF. CDR3 in DNA: TGTGCCATCAGTGAGTCGGGGAGGGGCAGGAACACCGGGGAGCTGTTTTTT.

V gene TRBV5-4 combines with J gene TRBJ2-7, with D possibly being TRBD2 (5 bases). Germline assignment: CDR1 SGHNT and CDR2 YYREEE (reference sequence). This CDR3 has 14 amino acids. V was clipped by 3 bases and J by 2 bases, with 12 bases between them. CDR3 sequence: CASSYGADTYEQYF. DNA of the CDR3: TGTGCCAGCAGCTACGGAGCGGATACCTACGAGCAGTACTTC.

The chain couples TRBV3-1 (or the pseudogene TRBV3-2) to TRBJ2-2; 8 nucleotides line up with TRBD1. The V and J ends lost 4 bases and 4 bases, in that order; junction bases with no gene match: 8. Germline CDR1 LGHDT, CDR2 YNNKEL (reference sequence). CDR3 length equals 16 residues. In DNA, the CDR3 is TGTGCCAGCAGCCTGAGGACAGGGATGGGCACCGGGGAGCTGTTTTTT. Translating it yields CASSLRTGMGTGELFF.

The J gene is TRBJ1-6, the V gene TRBV27; unclear D gene. The V end was cut by 4 bases, the J end by 0 bases, with 7 bases between. CDR3 length equals 15 residues. Germline CDR1 reads MNHEY; CDR2 reads SMNVEV (reference sequence). The CDR3 reads CASSYLSSYNSPLHF. CDR3 sequence (DNA): TGTGCCAGCAGTTACCTAAGCTCCTATAATTCACCCCTCCACTTT.

The chain carries TRBV9 and TRBJ2-3, with 11 bases that match TRBD1. Trimming removed 0 bases from V and 4 bases from J; junction bases left unmatched: 4. The CDR3 has 16 residues. CDR1 is SGDLS, CDR2 YYNGEE, per germline. CDR3 in DNA: TGTGCCAGCAGCGTAGGACGGGGACAGGGGGCAGATACGCAGTATTTT. As protein: CASSVGRGQGADTQYF.

The gene calls are TRBV5-6 and TRBJ1-1; D is ambiguous. This CDR3 region has 14 residues. In germline, CDR1 is SGHDT, CDR2 YYEEEE. The V gene lost 0 bases and the J gene lost 1 base, with 7 bases spanning the gap. Here the CDR3 DNA reads TGTGCCAGCAGCTTGGGGCGGGCGAACACTGAAGCTTTCTTT. Protein: CASSLGRANTEAFF.

The chain links TRBV27 to TRBJ1-5; a weak D match, TRBD1 (6 bases). Trimming left V 4 bases short and J 2 bases short, with 9 bases between. The CDR3 runs to 14 residues. The germline gives CDR1 MNHEY, CDR2 SMNVEV (reference sequence). The CDR3 sequence: CASSSRQGNQPQHF. DNA of the CDR3: TGTGCCAGCAGTTCCCGACAGGGCAATCAGCCCCAGCATTTT.

The rearrangement links TRBV6-7 to TRBJ1-1; 8 nucleotides line up with TRBD1. TRBV6-7 is assigned to the ORF class and has an uncertain function. CDR3 length: 17 amino acids. With V trimmed by 2 bases and J by 5 bases, 13 bases remained unmatched. CDR3 sequence: CASSYPLFRTGWTEAFF. DNA of the CDR3: TGTGCCAGCAGTTACCCTTTATTTAGGACAGGGTGGACTGAAGCTTTCTTT.

The J gene is TRBJ1-2, the V gene TRBV24-1, with D perhaps TRBD1 (5 bases). Between the trimmed V and J ends, which lost 4 bases and 0 bases, there was a span of 8 bases. CDR1 and CDR2 from the germline V gene are KGHDR and SFDVKD. This CDR3 spans 14 amino acids. The CDR3 DNA is TGTGCCACCAGTGACGACAGTACTAACTATGGCTACACCTTC. This sequence encodes CATSDDSTNYGYTF.

This clone appeared a single time. The chain employs TRBV15 and TRBJ1-1; tentatively, D is TRBD1 (5 bases). The V end lost 1 base, the J end lost 5 bases, and 11 bases lay between the germline ends. The CDR3 length is 14 residues. Germline V lookup: CDR1 LNHNV, CDR2 YYDKDF (reference sequence). This chain's CDR3 is CATSRVRGRTEAFF. The CDR3 DNA is TGTGCCACCAGCAGAGTGCGGGGACGGACTGAAGCTTTCTTT.

The chain combines TRBV2 with TRBJ1-6; 9 bases align to TRBD1. CDR3 length equals 16 residues. J gave up 2 bases and V 7 bases, and 6 bases lay outside the gene matches. Germline V CDR1 and CDR2: SNHLY, FYNNEI. CDR3 DNA sequence: TGTGCCAGCAACCGGGACAGGGACACCTATAATTCACCCCTCCACTTT. It is translated as CASNRDRDTYNSPLHF.

J is TRBJ2-7 and V is TRBV3-1 (or the pseudogene TRBV3-2); 11 nucleotides match TRBD1. The CDR3 has 17 amino acids. V dropped 0 bases and J dropped 5; count of bases not matched to a gene: 9. Germline CDR1 reads LGHDT; CDR2 reads YNNKEL (reference sequence). CDR3 bases: TGTGCCAGCAGCCAAGATCTTTGGGGGACAGGGGGAAACGAGCAGTACTTC. Its protein is CASSQDLWGTGGNEQYF.

This clone was seen only a few times. This chain joins TRBV5-1 and TRBJ2-1, with TRBD2 as a possible D gene (6 bases). The CDR3 consists of 14 residues. From germline, CDR1 is SGHRS and CDR2 YFSETQ. V was cut by 1 base and J by 4 bases, with 9 bases left in between. CDR3 sequence (DNA): TGCGCCAGCAGCTTGACGGGAGCATACAATGAGCAGTTCTTC. It is translated as CASSLTGAYNEQFF.

This clone has only one observation. This chain joins TRBV5-8 and TRBJ1-5; the match to TRBD1 covers 9 bases. Losses at the gene ends were 0 bases for V and 6 bases for J; bases not matched to a gene: 4. The CDR3 loop spans 15 amino acids. Germline CDR1 and CDR2: SGHTS and YDEGEE. The CDR3 loop reads CASSLVGDRVQPQHF. The CDR3 coding sequence is TGTGCCAGCAGCTTGGTGGGGGACAGGGTTCAGCCCCAGCATTTT.

As DNA, the CDR3 is TGTGCCAGCAGGGAATACAGGGGGCGAGGCTACACCTTC. This sequence encodes CASREYRGRGYTF. This chain uses TRBV13 with TRBJ1-2; TRBD1 aligns across 9 bases. Per the germline V gene, CDR1 is PRHDT and CDR2 is FYEKMQ (reference sequence). Trimming cost V 6 bases and J 8 bases; bases outside gene matches: 7. The CDR3 length is 13 residues.

Here the CDR3 DNA reads TGTGCCACCAGTGATTGGGACTTGGAAGATACGCAGTATTTT. Translation: CATSDWDLEDTQYF. The chain uses TRBV24-1 and TRBJ2-3; D possibly corresponds to TRBD2 (6 bases). Looked up from germline, CDR1 is KGHDR and CDR2 is SFDVKD. This CDR3 is built from 14 residues. Trimming left V 2 bases short and J 5 bases short, with 10 bases between.

This sequence joins TRBV27 and TRBJ1-2, with 7 bases matching TRBD1. Germline CDR1 and CDR2: MNHEY and SMNVEV (reference sequence). CDR3 size: 13 residues. After removal of 6 bases from V and 6 bases from J, the junction contained 7 bases not matched to a gene. CDR3 sequence (DNA): TGTGCCAGCAGATCACAGGGGTTAGATGGCTACACCTTC. Translation: CASRSQGLDGYTF.

J is TRBJ2-7 and V is TRBV6-6; 10 positions agree with TRBD1. In germline, CDR1 is MNHNY, CDR2 SVGAGI (reference sequence). CDR3 length equals 14 residues. V was clipped by 2 bases and J by 3 bases; unmatched bases: 1. The CDR3 protein is CASSYGTGDYEQYF. DNA for the CDR3: TGTGCCAGCAGTTACGGGACAGGGGACTACGAGCAGTACTTC.

As regards this clone: At one boundary the junction diverges from the germline segment, which might be a read error. The V gene is TRBV27, the J gene TRBJ2-2; D is unresolved. This CDR3 has 16 residues. Per the germline V gene, CDR1 is MNHEY and CDR2 is SMNVEV (reference sequence). The CDR3 sequence is CASPWASVENPGELFF. CDR3 DNA: TGTGCCAGCCCCTGGGCGTCCGTTGAGAACCCCGGGGAGCTGTTTTTT.

The chain combines TRBV6-1 with TRBJ2-7, with no clear D. Germline V gene sequence: CDR1 MNHNS, CDR2 SASEGT. The V end lost 2 bases, the J end lost 1 base, and 9 bases lay between the germline ends. The CDR3 sequence is 14 residues long. CDR3 in amino acids: CASSELAESYEQYF. The CDR3 coding sequence is TGTGCCAGCAGTGAACTGGCGGAATCCTACGAGCAGTACTTC.

CDR3 coding DNA: TGTGCCAGCCGCAGGGGTACGACTGAAGCTTTCTTT. It specifies CASRRGTTEAFF. This chain uses TRBV27 with TRBJ1-1, with D possibly TRBD1 on 6 matching bases. Per the germline V gene, CDR1 is MNHEY and CDR2 is SMNVEV (reference sequence). V was clipped by 8 bases and J by 5 bases, with 12 bases between them. This CDR3 is 12 amino acids long.

This clone was recorded a few times. The gene calls are TRBV15 and TRBJ1-2; 8 bases are a match to TRBD1. Losses at the gene ends were 3 bases for V and 6 bases for J; bases not matched to a gene: 6. Per germline, CDR1 LNHNV and CDR2 YYDKDF (reference sequence). This CDR3 is built from 14 residues. The CDR3 protein is CATSRTGAENGYTF. The CDR3 nucleotides are TGTGCCACCAGCAGGACAGGGGCCGAAAATGGCTACACCTTC.

This clone was picked up a small number of times. V usage is TRBV5-1 and J usage is TRBJ2-7; 8 bases are a match to TRBD1. V lost 3 bases and J lost 6; bases outside the gene matches: 11. This CDR3 region has 15 residues. The germline V gene encodes CDR1 SGHRS and CDR2 YFSETQ. CDR3 in DNA: TGCGCCAGCAGCTCGACAGGGGCTGGAGAAGGCGAGCAGTACTTC. Translation: CASSSTGAGEGEQYF.

The CDR3 region is CASSPRGVTGPQHF. The CDR3 DNA reads TGTGCCAGCAGTCCTCGGGGGGTCACCGGGCCCCAGCATTTT. The chain is built from TRBV27 and TRBJ1-5; D might be TRBD1 (5 bases). V lost 5 bases to trimming and J lost 9 bases, with 17 bases between them. Germline CDR1 MNHEY, CDR2 SMNVEV (reference sequence). This CDR3 contains 14 residues.

V is TRBV16 and J is TRBJ2-1; perhaps TRBD1 as D (6 bases). V dropped 10 bases and J dropped 3 bases, with 16 bases sitting between them. The CDR3 extends over 14 amino acids. Looked up from germline, CDR1 is KGHSY and CDR2 is FQNENV. The CDR3 is CATVNQGFYNEQFF. CDR3 DNA: TGTGCCACCGTGAACCAGGGGTTCTACAATGAGCAGTTCTTC.